The rows below give T cell receptor beta chains drawn from one sample of a study of blood T cell repertoires in COVID-19. Only in-frame clones appear in the TCRdb table, and some are missing; sequencing was by immunoSEQ multiplex PCR. The sample lists about 270,000 clones, 86% seen once, with over 8% in the top ten. Sequenced: peripheral blood. All receptors derive from a man aged 35 to 55 with active or convalescent COVID-19. Each CDR3 is given with its conserved first and last residue. A D gene is named only where the DNA matches it firmly. Clone size appears in some rows only: once, few, many, or a class for an expanded clone.

d_call: TRBD1; clone_size: .; j_call: TRBJ1-6; v_call: TRBV7-3; cdr3_aa: CASSLNRDSDSPLHF; cdr3_nt: TGTGCCAGCAGCTTAAACCGGGACAGTGATTCACCCCTCCACTTT
d_call: TRBD1; clone_size: .; j_call: TRBJ1-2; v_call: TRBV18; cdr3_aa: CASSSSGQGAARGYTF; cdr3_nt: TGTGCCAGCTCAAGCTCGGGACAGGGGGCCGCTAGGGGCTACACCTTC
d_call: .; clone_size: .; j_call: TRBJ2-3; v_call: TRBV4-2; cdr3_aa: CASSQGTQHTDTQYF; cdr3_nt: TGTGCCAGCAGCCAGGGGACTCAGCACACAGATACGCAGTATTTT
d_call: TRBD1; clone_size: .; j_call: TRBJ2-7; v_call: TRBV3-1/TRBV3-2; cdr3_aa: CASSQERQGPYEQYF; cdr3_nt: TGTGCCAGCAGCCAAGAGAGACAGGGACCCTACGAGCAGTACTTC
d_call: .; clone_size: .; j_call: TRBJ2-7; v_call: TRBV2; cdr3_aa: CASSWTTRKHSYEQYF; cdr3_nt: TGTGCCAGCAGTTGGACTACTAGGAAACACTCCTACGAGCAGTACTTC
d_call: TRBD1; clone_size: .; j_call: TRBJ2-1; v_call: TRBV24-1; cdr3_aa: CATPEPGQSYNEQFF; cdr3_nt: TGTGCCACCCCTGAGCCGGGACAGTCCTACAATGAGCAGTTCTTC
d_call: .; clone_size: .; j_call: TRBJ1-1; v_call: TRBV3-1/TRBV3-2; cdr3_aa: CASSQNRVMNTEAFF; cdr3_nt: TGTGCCAGCAGCCAAAATCGGGTGATGAACACTGAAGCTTTCTTT
d_call: TRBD1; clone_size: .; j_call: TRBJ1-4; v_call: TRBV29-1; cdr3_aa: CSGQGADEKLFF; cdr3_nt: TGCAGCGGGCAGGGGGCGGACGAAAAACTGTTTTTT
d_call: TRBD2; clone_size: .; j_call: TRBJ2-3; v_call: TRBV11-3; cdr3_aa: CASSLVLAGSTDTQYF; cdr3_nt: TGTGCCAGCAGCTTAGTTCTAGCGGGATCCACAGATACGCAGTATTTT
d_call: .; clone_size: .; j_call: TRBJ1-2; v_call: TRBV9; cdr3_aa: CASSGGAYGYTF; cdr3_nt: TGTGCCAGCAGCGGCGGAGCCTATGGCTACACCTTC
d_call: .; clone_size: .; j_call: TRBJ2-1; v_call: TRBV2; cdr3_aa: CASSAPQGNEQFF; cdr3_nt: TGTGCCAGCAGTGCTCCTCAGGGTAATGAGCAGTTCTTC
d_call: TRBD2; clone_size: .; j_call: TRBJ2-7; v_call: TRBV28; cdr3_aa: CASSPASGGAIGEQYF; cdr3_nt: TGTGCCAGCAGTCCAGCTAGCGGGGGGGCGATTGGTGAGCAGTACTTC
d_call: .; clone_size: .; j_call: TRBJ2-6; v_call: TRBV7-9; cdr3_aa: CASSFGRTGANVLTF; cdr3_nt: TGTGCCAGCAGCTTTGGGAGGACTGGGGCCAACGTCCTGACTTTC
d_call: .; clone_size: few; j_call: TRBJ1-6; v_call: TRBV30; cdr3_aa: CAWSVAGADSPLHF; cdr3_nt: TGTGCCTGGAGTGTAGCAGGGGCGGATTCACCCCTCCACTTT
d_call: TRBD2; clone_size: .; j_call: TRBJ2-7; v_call: TRBV9; cdr3_aa: CASSKVGSGQTYEQYF; cdr3_nt: TGTGCCAGCAGCAAAGTGGGTAGCGGGCAGACCTACGAGCAGTACTTC
d_call: .; clone_size: .; j_call: TRBJ2-3; v_call: TRBV12-5; cdr3_aa: CASNPGNTDTQYF; cdr3_nt: TGTGCTAGTAATCCGGGGAACACAGATACGCAGTATTTT
d_call: .; clone_size: .; j_call: TRBJ2-7; v_call: TRBV4-1; cdr3_aa: CASSEQGSYEQYF; cdr3_nt: TGCGCCAGCAGCGAACAGGGTTCCTACGAGCAGTACTTC
d_call: .; clone_size: .; j_call: TRBJ1-6; v_call: TRBV27; cdr3_aa: CASSPSGGWNSPLHF; cdr3_nt: TGTGCCAGCAGTCCCAGCGGGGGGTGGAATTCACCCCTCCACTTT
d_call: .; clone_size: .; j_call: TRBJ1-1; v_call: TRBV30; cdr3_aa: CAWSVGGQRAEAFF; cdr3_nt: TGTGCCTGGAGTGTAGGCGGGCAGAGGGCTGAAGCTTTCTTT
d_call: TRBD2; clone_size: .; j_call: TRBJ2-1; v_call: TRBV3-1/TRBV3-2; cdr3_aa: CASSQGTRRNRGDNEQFF; cdr3_nt: TGTGCCAGCAGCCAAGGGACTAGGAGAAACAGAGGGGACAATGAGCAGTTCTTC
d_call: TRBD1; clone_size: .; j_call: TRBJ1-1; v_call: TRBV6-6; cdr3_aa: CASRHDRANTEAFF; cdr3_nt: TGTGCCAGCAGACACGACAGGGCGAACACTGAAGCTTTCTTT
d_call: .; clone_size: .; j_call: TRBJ1-1; v_call: TRBV11-3; cdr3_aa: CASSVGTSNTEAFF; cdr3_nt: TGTGCCAGCAGCGTGGGGACATCGAACACTGAAGCTTTCTTT
d_call: .; clone_size: .; j_call: TRBJ2-2; v_call: TRBV4-2; cdr3_aa: CASSQGGGGPGPRDTGELFF; cdr3_nt: TGTGCCAGCAGCCAAGGGGGGGGCGGCCCGGGACCGAGGGACACCGGGGAGCTGTTTTTT